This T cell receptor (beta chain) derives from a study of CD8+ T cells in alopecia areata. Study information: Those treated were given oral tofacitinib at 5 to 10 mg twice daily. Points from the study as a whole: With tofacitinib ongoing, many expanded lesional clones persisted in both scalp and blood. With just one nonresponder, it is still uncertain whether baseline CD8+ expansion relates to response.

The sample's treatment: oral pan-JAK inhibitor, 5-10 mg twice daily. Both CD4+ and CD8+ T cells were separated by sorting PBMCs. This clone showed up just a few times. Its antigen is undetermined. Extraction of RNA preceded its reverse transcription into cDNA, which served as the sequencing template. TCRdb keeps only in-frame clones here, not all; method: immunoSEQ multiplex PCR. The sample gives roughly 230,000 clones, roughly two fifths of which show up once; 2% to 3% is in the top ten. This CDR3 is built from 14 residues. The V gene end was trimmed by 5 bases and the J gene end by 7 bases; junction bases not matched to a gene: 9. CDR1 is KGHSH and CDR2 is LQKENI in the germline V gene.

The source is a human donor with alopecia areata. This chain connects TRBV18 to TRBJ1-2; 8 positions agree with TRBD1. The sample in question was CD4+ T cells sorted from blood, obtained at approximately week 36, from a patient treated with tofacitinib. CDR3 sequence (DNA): TGTGCCAGCTCAACCGCGACAGGGGCTTTTGGCTACACCTTC. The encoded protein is CASSTATGAFGYTF. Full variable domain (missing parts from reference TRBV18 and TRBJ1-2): NAGVMQNPRHLVRRRGQEARLRCSPMKGHSHVYWYRQLPEEGLKFMVYLQKENIIDESGMPKERFSAEFPKEGPSILRIQQVVRGDSAAYFCASSTATGAFGYTFGSGTRLTVV.